Here is one TCR beta chain with its context. The antigen is unknown. Arm-PCR of CDR3 regions and iRepertoire HTBI primers were used to build TCR beta libraries. MiXCR was run by TCRdb on the multiplex PCR reads, yielding one entry per CDR3 protein. The sample has 400,000 to 500,000 distinct CDR3 sequences, less than 25% seen once. Time point: persistent/refractory GD, antithyroid drugs over 5 years with positive TRAb. TCR sequences were obtained from RNA taken from PBMCs. Peripheral blood, around 9.9 milliliters per patient, was collected in EDTA tubes. The CDR3 totals 16 residues. Germline V gene lookup returns CDR1 MDHEN and CDR2 SYDVKM. V lost 4 bases, J lost 6 bases, and 11 bases stayed unmatched. This entry is derived from a study of regulatory T cells in long-lasting Graves disease. Study-wide results and limits: Few sampled subjects may have lowered accuracy.

This receptor was taken from a female donor with Graves disease. The chain joins TRBV28 to TRBJ1-4; 7 nucleotides align to TRBD1. Sample: peripheral blood mononuclear cells (PBMCs), taken when the disease was refractory, from a patient treated with antithyroid drugs. The CDR3 is CASSSTHRGGDEKLFF. The CDR3 DNA reads TGTGCCAGCAGTTCAACCCACAGGGGTGGAGATGAAAAACTGTTTTTT.